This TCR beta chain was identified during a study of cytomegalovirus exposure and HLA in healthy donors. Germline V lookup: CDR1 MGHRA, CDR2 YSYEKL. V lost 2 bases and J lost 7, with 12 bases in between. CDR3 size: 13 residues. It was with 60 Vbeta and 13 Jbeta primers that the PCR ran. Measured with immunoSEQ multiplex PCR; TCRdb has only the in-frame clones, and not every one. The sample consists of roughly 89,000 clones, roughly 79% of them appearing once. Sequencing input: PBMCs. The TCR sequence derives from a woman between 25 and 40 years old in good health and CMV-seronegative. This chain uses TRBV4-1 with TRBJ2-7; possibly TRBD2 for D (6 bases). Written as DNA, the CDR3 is TGCGCCAGCAGCCAACCACCGGGGAGGGAGCAGTACTTC. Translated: CASSQPPGREQYF.